What follows describes a single T cell receptor beta chain. This sample is drawn from a study of T-cell memory formation after mild COVID-19. V lost 7 bases to trimming and J lost 0 bases, with 16 bases between them. This CDR3 comprises 17 residues. Germline-derived CDR1 and CDR2 are MNHEY and SVGAGI. TCRdb passed the 5' RACE reads through MiXCR, listing each CDR3 protein once. Here the sample spans 150,000 or so distinct CDR3 sequences, 20% to 25% being singletons. This TCR was recovered from an adult woman who had mild COVID-19 (a few samples of this study predate the infection). Cell type and time point are not known. This chain uses TRBV6-5 with TRBJ2-6, with D possibly TRBD2 on 6 matching bases. The sample consisted of PBMCs or a T cell subset sorted from them (not recorded which). The CDR3 bases are TGTGCCAGCACTGTTTTCGGGACTCGCTCTGGGGCCAACGTCCTGACTTTC. It specifies CASTVFGTRSGANVLTF.